The 5 T cell receptor beta chains below all came from one sample that was sequenced in a study of T cells in Graves' hyperthyroidism and ophthalmopathy. TCR beta CDR3 sequences were amplified from RNA transcripts. A first-round RT-PCR of the TCR CDR3 used the HTBI primer set. TCRdb passed the multiplex PCR reads through MiXCR, listing each CDR3 protein once. The sample contains over 500,000 distinct CDR3 sequences, over 35% of which appear only once. The sequenced sample was peripheral blood or thyroid tissue (not recorded which). Receptor source: an adult woman with Graves' disease, either hyperthyroidism or ophthalmopathy (not recorded which).

A single count supports this clonotype. V gene TRBV7-3 combines with J gene TRBJ2-7; 10 bases match TRBD1. The CDR3 has 16 amino acids. CDR1 SGHTA and CDR2 FQGTGA come from the germline V gene. With 5 bases clipped from V and 3 bases from J, the junction kept 10 bases outside the gene matches. CDR3 loop: CASSPDPGQGIYEQYF. The CDR3 bases are TGTGCCAGCAGCCCAGATCCGGGACAGGGGATCTACGAGCAGTACTTC.

This chain connects TRBV5-1 to TRBJ1-2; 7 positions agree with TRBD1. Unmatched junction bases numbered 5, after V lost 3 bases and J lost 6 bases. The CDR3 has 13 residues. CDR1 and CDR2 (germline): SGHRS, YFSETQ. The CDR3 nucleotides are TGCGCCAGCAGCTGGAGGGGGCTTAATGGCTACACCTTC. It codes for CASSWRGLNGYTF.

This chain uses TRBV11-2 with TRBJ2-7, with D perhaps matching TRBD2 (6 bases). Between the trimmed V and J ends, which lost 5 bases and 7 bases, there was a span of 12 bases. The CDR3 contains 12 residues. Germline assignment: CDR1 SGHAT and CDR2 FQNNGV. The CDR3, as DNA: TGTGCCAGCAGCCGGGCAGGGACTGAGCAGTACTTC. Protein: CASSRAGTEQYF. Full variable domain (rest looked up from reference TRBV11-2 and TRBJ2-7): EAGVAQSPRYKIIEKRQSVAFWCNPISGHATLYWYQQILGQGPKLLIQFQNNGVVDDSQLPKDRFSAERLKGVDSTLKIQPAKLEDSAVYLCASSRAGTEQYFGPGTRLTVT.

This chain joins TRBV7-2 and TRBJ2-7, with TRBD2 as a possible D gene (7 bases). Germline CDR1 and CDR2: SGHTA and FQGNSA. The CDR3 consists of 14 residues. Trimming cost V 6 bases and J 3 bases, with 15 bases left between them. As DNA, the CDR3 is TGTGCCAGCAGAGAGGGGGGGGATTACTACGAGCAGTACTTC. This translates into CASREGGDYYEQYF.

The chain combines TRBV20-1 with TRBJ2-5, with 16 bases matching TRBD2. After removal of 6 bases from V and 3 bases from J, the junction contained 4 bases not matched to a gene. The V gene's germline CDR1 is DFQATT and CDR2 SNEGSKA (reference sequence). The CDR3 is 15 amino acids. The CDR3 coding sequence is TGCAGTGCCACCGGGACTAGCGGGAGGGAAGAGACCCAGTACTTC. Encoded protein: CSATGTSGREETQYF.